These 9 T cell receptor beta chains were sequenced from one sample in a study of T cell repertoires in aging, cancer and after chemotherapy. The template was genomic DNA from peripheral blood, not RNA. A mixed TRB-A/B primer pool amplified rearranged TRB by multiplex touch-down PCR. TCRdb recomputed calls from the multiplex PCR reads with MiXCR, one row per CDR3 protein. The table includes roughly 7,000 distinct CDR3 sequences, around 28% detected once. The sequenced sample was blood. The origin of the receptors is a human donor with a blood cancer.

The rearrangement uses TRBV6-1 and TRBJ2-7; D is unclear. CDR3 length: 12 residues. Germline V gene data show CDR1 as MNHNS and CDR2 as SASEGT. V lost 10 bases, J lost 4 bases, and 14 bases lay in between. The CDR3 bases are TGTGCCACCCGGGCTATCGGATACGAGCAGTACTTC. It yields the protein CATRAIGYEQYF.

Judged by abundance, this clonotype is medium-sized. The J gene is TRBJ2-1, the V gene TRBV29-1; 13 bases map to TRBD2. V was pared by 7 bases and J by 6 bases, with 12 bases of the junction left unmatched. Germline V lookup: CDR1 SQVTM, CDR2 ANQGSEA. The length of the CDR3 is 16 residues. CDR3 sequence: CSAQIRTSGGPNEQFF. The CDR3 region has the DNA TGCAGCGCCCAAATACGGACTAGCGGGGGTCCCAATGAGCAGTTCTTC.

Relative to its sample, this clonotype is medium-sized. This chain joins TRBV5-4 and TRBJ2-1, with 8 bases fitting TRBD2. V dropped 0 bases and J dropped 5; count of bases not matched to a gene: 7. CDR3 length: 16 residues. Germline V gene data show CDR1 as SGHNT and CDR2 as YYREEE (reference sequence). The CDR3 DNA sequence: TGTGCCAGCAGCTTGGCCATTAGCGGGGCCCACAATGAGCAGTTCTTC. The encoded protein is CASSLAISGAHNEQFF.

The CDR3 sequence: CASSERRDGYGYTF. In nucleotides, the CDR3 is TGTGCCAGCTCAGAGCGTAGGGACGGCTATGGCTACACCTTC. V gene TRBV18 combines with J gene TRBJ1-2; maybe TRBD1 (5 bases). Germline V CDR1 and CDR2: KGHSH, LQKENI. The germline V and J ends were trimmed by 5 bases and 4 bases, with 14 bases remaining between them. This CDR3 has 14 residues. Full variable domain (rest looked up from reference TRBV18 and TRBJ1-2): NAGVMQNPRHLVRRRGQEARLRCSPMKGHSHVYWYRQLPEEGLKFMVYLQKENIIDESGMPKERFSAEFPKEGPSILRIQQVVRGDSAAYFCASSERRDGYGYTFGSGTRLTVV.

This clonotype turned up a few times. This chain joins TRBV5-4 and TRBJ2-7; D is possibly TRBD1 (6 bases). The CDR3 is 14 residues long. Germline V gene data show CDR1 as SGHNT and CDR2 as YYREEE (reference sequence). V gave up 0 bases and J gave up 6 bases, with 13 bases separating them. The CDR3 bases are TGTGCCAGCAGCTTGGCCAGGGGTATAGGCGAGCAGTACTTC. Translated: CASSLARGIGEQYF.

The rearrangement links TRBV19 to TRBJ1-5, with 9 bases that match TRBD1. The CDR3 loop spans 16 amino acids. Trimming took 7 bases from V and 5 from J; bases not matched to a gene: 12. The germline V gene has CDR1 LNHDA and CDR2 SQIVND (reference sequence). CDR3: CASTKMGQGRYQPQHF. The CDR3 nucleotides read TGTGCCAGTACTAAAATGGGACAGGGAAGGTATCAGCCCCAGCATTTT. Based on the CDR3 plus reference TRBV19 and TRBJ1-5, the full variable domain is DGGITQSPKYLFRKEGQNVTLSCEQNLNHDAMYWYRQDPGQGLRLIYYSQIVNDFQKGDIAEGYSVSREKKESFPLTVTSAQKNPTAFYLCASTKMGQGRYQPQHFGDGTRLSIL.

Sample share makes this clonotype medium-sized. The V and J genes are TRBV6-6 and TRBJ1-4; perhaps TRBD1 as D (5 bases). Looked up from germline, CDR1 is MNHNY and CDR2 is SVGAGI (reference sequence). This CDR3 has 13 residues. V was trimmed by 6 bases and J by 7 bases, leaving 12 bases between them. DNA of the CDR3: TGTGCCAGCAGCCCTCAAGGGACTGAAAAACTGTTTTTT. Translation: CASSPQGTEKLFF.

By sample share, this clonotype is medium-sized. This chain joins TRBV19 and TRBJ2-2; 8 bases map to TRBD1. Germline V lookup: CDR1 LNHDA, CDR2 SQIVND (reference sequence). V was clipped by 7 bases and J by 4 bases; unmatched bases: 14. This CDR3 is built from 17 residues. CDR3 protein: CASTIYGQGTRTGELFF. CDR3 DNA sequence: TGTGCCAGTACCATCTATGGACAGGGCACGCGCACCGGGGAGCTGTTTTTT.

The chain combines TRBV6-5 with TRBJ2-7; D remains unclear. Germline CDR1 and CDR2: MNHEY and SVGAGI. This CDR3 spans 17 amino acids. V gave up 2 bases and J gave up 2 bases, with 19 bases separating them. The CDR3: CASSYPKDPKATYEQYF. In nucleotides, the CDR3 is TGTGCCAGCAGTTACCCGAAAGATCCGAAAGCAACCTACGAGCAGTACTTC.